This entry lists 18 T cell receptor beta chains sequenced from one sample in a study of T-cell memory formation after mild COVID-19 (dated by TCRdb to the early 2020s). Library prep was done by 5' RACE. The sequencer listed for this sample is Illumina NovaSeq 6000. Using fastp trimming at Q25 and MiXCR clonotype assembly, TCRdb reanalyzed the public sequencing data and kept in-frame beta chains. Rows merge per CDR3 protein into single entries with the most common DNA and genes. The sample profile shows 250,000 to 300,000 distinct CDR3 sequences; roughly 16% of them were found once. The ten largest clones capture 22% of the sample. The sequenced material came from PBMCs or a T cell subset sorted from them (not recorded which). The receptors were gathered from a young man who had mild COVID-19 (a few samples of this study predate the infection). The sample titles of this study are shuffled in the database, so cell type and time point are left out; the donor was told from shared clones.

The chain has TRBV7-2 and TRBJ2-7; D call uncertain. Germline V gene sequence: CDR1 SGHTA, CDR2 FQGNSA. The CDR3 is made up of 15 amino acids. Trimming pared 5 bases from V and 3 bases from J, leaving 17 bases between. CDR3 coding DNA: TGTGCCAGCAGCGAAGGACCGGGTAAAAACTACGAGCAGTACTTC. Residues: CASSEGPGKNYEQYF.

At least ten counts were recorded for this clonotype. The chain combines TRBV7-2 with TRBJ2-5, with TRBD2 matching over 11 bases. This CDR3 comprises 18 residues. Germline trimming cut 5 bases from V and 1 base from J; bases unmatched to any gene: 12. From germline, CDR1 is SGHTA and CDR2 FQGNSA. The CDR3 here is CASSPMGISGGGQETQYF. DNA of the CDR3: TGTGCCAGCAGCCCCATGGGGATTAGCGGGGGGGGCCAAGAGACCCAGTACTTC.

The V gene is TRBV10-3, the J gene TRBJ1-5; 10 bases line up with TRBD1. The CDR3 runs 15 residues. Trimming removed 6 bases from V and 7 bases from J; junction bases left unmatched: 9. Germline CDR1 and CDR2: ENHRY and SYGVKD. CDR3 in amino acids: CAISVGTGVDQPQHF. CDR3 bases: TGTGCCATCAGCGTCGGGACAGGGGTTGACCAGCCCCAGCATTTT.

This clonotype was observed many times. This sequence joins TRBV5-1 and TRBJ2-2; D remains unclear. The CDR3 has 15 residues. The germline V gene has CDR1 SGHRS and CDR2 YFSETQ. V lost 1 base to trimming and J lost 1 base, with 8 bases between them. The CDR3 loop reads CASSLRRVNTGELFF. CDR3 bases: TGCGCCAGCAGCTTGCGTAGGGTGAACACCGGGGAGCTGTTTTTT.

This sequence joins TRBV19 and TRBJ1-1, with 8 bases fitting TRBD1. Germline V gene data show CDR1 as LNHDA and CDR2 as SQIVND (reference sequence). V shed 7 bases, J shed 2 bases, and the junction held 6 bases outside the gene matches. The CDR3 is made up of 14 amino acids. CDR3 nucleotide sequence: TGTGCCAGTATGGACAGGGTTAGAAACACTGAAGCTTTCTTT. Translated: CASMDRVRNTEAFF.

This clonotype has just a few counts. The J gene is TRBJ2-7, the V gene TRBV2; 12 bases are shared with TRBD2. Germline lookup yields CDR1 SNHLY and CDR2 FYNNEI. The CDR3 sequence is 15 residues long. Trimming took 2 bases from V and 7 from J; bases not matched to a gene: 6. CDR3 nucleotide sequence: TGTGCCAGCAGTGAACTAGCGGGGGGGCCGTCAGAGCAGTACTTC. It codes for CASSELAGGPSEQYF.

This clonotype was found a few times. The rearrangement links TRBV6-1 to TRBJ2-3; 7 nucleotides line up with TRBD1. The J segment lost 3 bases and the V segment lost 4 bases, leaving 7 bases of the junction unmatched. Germline lookup yields CDR1 MNHNS and CDR2 SASEGT. The CDR3 has 15 residues. The CDR3 DNA reads as TGTGCCAGCAGTGGTTACGAGACAGGGACAGATACGCAGTATTTT. It specifies CASSGYETGTDTQYF.

The chain has TRBV5-1 and TRBJ2-2, with D possibly TRBD2 on 6 matching bases. CDR3 length equals 14 residues. Trimming removed 0 bases from V and 4 bases from J, with 7 bases in between. CDR1 is SGHRS, CDR2 YFSETQ, per germline. CDR3: CASSLAGGTGELFF. DNA of the CDR3: TGCGCCAGCAGCTTGGCCGGGGGCACCGGGGAGCTGTTTTTT.

The chain has TRBV6-5 and TRBJ1-6; D is unclear. CDR3 size: 15 residues. V shed 6 bases and J shed 0 bases, with 9 bases lying between them. The V gene's germline CDR1 is MNHEY and CDR2 SVGAGI. CDR3 sequence: CASSSTGSYNSPLHF. The CDR3 DNA reads as TGTGCCAGCAGCTCTACTGGCTCCTATAATTCACCCCTCCACTTT.

This clonotype was observed a handful of times. This chain connects TRBV25-1 to TRBJ1-3, with TRBD1 as a possible D gene (6 bases). Germline CDR1 is MGHDK and CDR2 is SYGVNS. The CDR3 is made up of 13 amino acids. Trimming cost V 4 bases and J 9 bases, with 13 bases left between them. The CDR3 sequence is CASSATGTGTIYF. The CDR3 DNA is TGTGCCAGCAGTGCCACAGGGACCGGCACCATATATTTT.

In this sample, this clonotype turned up many times. This chain's CDR3 is CASSLRRGGNSPLHF. For the CDR3, the DNA is TGTGCCAGCAGCTTACGGCGGGGTGGGAATTCACCCCTCCACTTT. This chain joins TRBV7-6 and TRBJ1-6; D is unresolved. The CDR3 has 15 residues. CDR1 and CDR2 from the germline V gene are SGHVS and FNYEAQ. V was trimmed by 2 bases and J by 7 bases, leaving 12 bases between them.

In regard to this clonotype: Its ends do not fully match the called genes, so a read error is possible. The chain uses TRBV7-2 and TRBJ2-3; 7 positions agree with TRBD1. CDR1 and CDR2 from the germline V gene are SGHTA and FQGNSA. This CDR3 spans 13 amino acids. The CDR3 here is CASRDRQTETQYF. The CDR3 coding sequence is TGTGCCAGCAGGGACAGGCAAACAGAAACGCAGTATTTT.

This clonotype was seen only once. V is TRBV2 and J is TRBJ2-7; possible D gene TRBD2, 7 bases. The germline V gene has CDR1 SNHLY and CDR2 FYNNEI. Trimming removed 6 bases at V and 4 bases at J, with 16 bases between. There are 14 residues in the CDR3. The CDR3 loop is CASSVGGGEYEQYF. DNA for the CDR3: TGTGCCAGCAGCGTGGGGGGGGGCGAGTACGAGCAGTACTTC.

This clonotype was detected only a few times. This sequence joins TRBV5-6 and TRBJ2-2, with D maybe TRBD2 (7 bases). The germline CDR1 and CDR2 sequences are SGHDT and YYEEEE. The CDR3 covers 16 residues. V gave up 3 bases and J gave up 2 bases, with 14 bases separating them. CDR3 loop: CASSSHGGANTGELFF. The CDR3 coding sequence is TGTGCCAGCAGCTCCCATGGGGGGGCCAACACCGGGGAGCTGTTTTTT.

This clonotype was found a few times. The chain joins TRBV7-8 to TRBJ2-5; TRBD2 matches at 7 bases. With V trimmed by 7 bases and J by 1 base, 6 bases remained unmatched. The germline V gene has CDR1 SGHVS and CDR2 FQNEAQ. The CDR3 has 14 amino acids. CDR3 DNA sequence: TGTGCCAGCATTACGGGGGGTCTCCAAGAGACCCAGTACTTC. This codes for CASITGGLQETQYF.

This clonotype has a handful of counts. This chain joins TRBV28 and TRBJ1-4; D remains ambiguous. The CDR3 is 14 amino acids. V was shortened by 5 bases and J by 7 bases, with 14 bases between the two germline ends. The germline V gene has CDR1 MDHEN and CDR2 SYDVKM. The CDR3: CASSPPNKGEKLFF. The CDR3 nucleotides are TGTGCCAGCAGTCCCCCCAACAAAGGTGAAAAACTGTTTTTT.

The chain carries TRBV3-1 and TRBJ1-1, with D unresolved. The length of the CDR3 is 15 residues. Trimming pared 1 base from V and 3 bases from J, leaving 12 bases between. The germline gives CDR1 LGHDT, CDR2 YNNKEL (reference sequence). CDR3: CASSQAAKGDTEAFF. The CDR3 DNA is TGTGCCAGCAGCCAAGCAGCGAAGGGAGACACTGAAGCTTTCTTT.

The count of this clonotype is one. In nucleotides, the CDR3 is TGTGCCAGCAACCTATTATCAGGAGACCAAGAGACCCAGTACTTC. Amino acids: CASNLLSGDQETQYF. This chain uses TRBV7-9 with TRBJ2-5; D gene uncertain. This CDR3 spans 15 amino acids. Germline-derived CDR1 and CDR2 are SEHNR and FQNEAQ (reference sequence). Trimming left V 7 bases short and J 0 bases short, with 15 bases between.